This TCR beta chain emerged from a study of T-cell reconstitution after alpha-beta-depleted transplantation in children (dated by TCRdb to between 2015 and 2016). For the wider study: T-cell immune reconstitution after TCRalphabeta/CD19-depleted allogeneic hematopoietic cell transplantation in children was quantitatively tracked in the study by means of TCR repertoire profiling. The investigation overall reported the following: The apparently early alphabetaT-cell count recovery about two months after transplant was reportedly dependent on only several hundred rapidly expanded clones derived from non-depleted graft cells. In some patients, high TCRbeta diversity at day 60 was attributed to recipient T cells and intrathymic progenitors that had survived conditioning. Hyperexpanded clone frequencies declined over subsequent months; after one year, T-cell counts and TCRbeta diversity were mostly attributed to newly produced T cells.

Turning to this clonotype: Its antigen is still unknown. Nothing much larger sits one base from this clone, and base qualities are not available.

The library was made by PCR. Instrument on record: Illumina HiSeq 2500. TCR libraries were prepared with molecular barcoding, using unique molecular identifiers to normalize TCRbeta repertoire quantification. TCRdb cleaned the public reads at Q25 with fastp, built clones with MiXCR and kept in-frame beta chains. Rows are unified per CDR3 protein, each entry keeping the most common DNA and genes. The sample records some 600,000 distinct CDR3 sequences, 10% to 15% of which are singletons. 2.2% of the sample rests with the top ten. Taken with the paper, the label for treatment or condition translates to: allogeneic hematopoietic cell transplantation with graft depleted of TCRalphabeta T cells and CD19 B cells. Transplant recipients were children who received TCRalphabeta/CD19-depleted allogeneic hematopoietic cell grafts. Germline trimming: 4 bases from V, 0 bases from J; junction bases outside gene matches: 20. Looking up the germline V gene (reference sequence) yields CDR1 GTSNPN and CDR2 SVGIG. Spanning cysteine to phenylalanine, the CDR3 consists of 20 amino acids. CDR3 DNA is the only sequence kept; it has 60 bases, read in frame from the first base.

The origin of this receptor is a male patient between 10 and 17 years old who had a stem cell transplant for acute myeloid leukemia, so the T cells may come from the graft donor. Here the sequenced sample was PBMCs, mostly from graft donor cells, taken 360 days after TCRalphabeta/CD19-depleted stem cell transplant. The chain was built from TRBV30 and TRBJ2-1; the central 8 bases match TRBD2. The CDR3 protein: CAWTLGWLASGWDSYNEQFF. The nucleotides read TGTGCCTGGACCCTTGGGTGGTTGGCTAGCGGGTGGGACTCCTACAATGAGCAGTTCTTC.